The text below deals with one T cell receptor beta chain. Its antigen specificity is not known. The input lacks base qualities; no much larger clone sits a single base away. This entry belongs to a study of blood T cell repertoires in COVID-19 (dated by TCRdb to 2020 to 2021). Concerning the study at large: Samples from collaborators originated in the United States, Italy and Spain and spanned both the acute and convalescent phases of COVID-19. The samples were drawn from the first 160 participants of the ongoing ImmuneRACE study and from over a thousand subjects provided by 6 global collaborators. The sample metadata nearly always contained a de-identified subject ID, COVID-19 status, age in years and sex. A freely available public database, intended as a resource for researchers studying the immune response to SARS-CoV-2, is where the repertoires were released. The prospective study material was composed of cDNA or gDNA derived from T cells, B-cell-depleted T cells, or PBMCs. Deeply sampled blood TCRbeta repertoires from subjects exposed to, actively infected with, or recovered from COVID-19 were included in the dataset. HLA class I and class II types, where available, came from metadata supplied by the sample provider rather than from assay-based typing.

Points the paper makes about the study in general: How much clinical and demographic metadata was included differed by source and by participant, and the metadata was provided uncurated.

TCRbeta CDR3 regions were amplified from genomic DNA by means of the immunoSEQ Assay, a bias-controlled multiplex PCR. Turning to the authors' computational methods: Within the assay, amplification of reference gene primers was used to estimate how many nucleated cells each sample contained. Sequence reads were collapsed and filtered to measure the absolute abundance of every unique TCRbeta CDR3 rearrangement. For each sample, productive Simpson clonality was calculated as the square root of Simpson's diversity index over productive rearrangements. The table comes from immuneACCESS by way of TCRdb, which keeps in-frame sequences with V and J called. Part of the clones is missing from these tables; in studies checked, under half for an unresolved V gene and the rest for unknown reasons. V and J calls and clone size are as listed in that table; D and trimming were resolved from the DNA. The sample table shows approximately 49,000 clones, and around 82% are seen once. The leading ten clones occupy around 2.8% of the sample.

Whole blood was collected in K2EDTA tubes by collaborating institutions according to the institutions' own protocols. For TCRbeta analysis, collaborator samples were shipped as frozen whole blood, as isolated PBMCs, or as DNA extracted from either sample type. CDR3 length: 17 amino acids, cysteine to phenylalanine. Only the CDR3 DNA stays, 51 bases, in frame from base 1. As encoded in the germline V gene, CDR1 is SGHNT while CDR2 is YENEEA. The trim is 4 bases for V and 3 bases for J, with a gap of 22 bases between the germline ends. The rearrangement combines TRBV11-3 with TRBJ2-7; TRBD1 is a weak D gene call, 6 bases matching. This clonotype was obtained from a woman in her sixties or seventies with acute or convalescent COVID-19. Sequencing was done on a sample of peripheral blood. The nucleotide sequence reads TGTGCCAGCAGCTCGTCAGGCCCCGGGACACCGATCTACGAGCAGTACTTC. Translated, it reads CASSSSGPGTPIYEQYF.